This T cell receptor beta chain was profiled in a study of shared clonotypes between healthy human individuals (dated by TCRdb to 2018 to 2021). Regarding the complete study: The cohort included three men and a couple of women between 18 and 49 years of age. For each donor, CD4 naive and CD4 memory were each given three plates, CD8 naive was given two plates, and CD8 memory was given one plate. The study deeply sequenced blood TCR repertoires of five healthy adults to estimate repertoire size and the extent of clonotype sharing between individuals. Different laboratories and diverse techniques were used to prepare libraries and sequence TCR repertoires, to increase sequencing depth and limit assay-specific biases. Per donor, leukapheresis produced somewhere between about 0.8 and 9 billion PBMCs.

Notes on this clone: Its antigen is currently not known. One base away there is no much larger clone; base qualities are not given.

V was cut back by 0 bases and J by 3 bases, leaving a gap of 14 bases between them. The CDR3 spans 16 residues, from the cysteine through the phenylalanine. Just the 48-base CDR3 DNA is kept, in frame starting at base 1. CDR1 SGHRS and CDR2 YFSETQ are derived from the germline V gene. Donors were healthy HIV-negative adults with no recently reported acute infections or vaccinations. Every donor was a Caucasian adult residing in Nashville, Tennessee, USA. CD4+ T cells were enriched by magnetic negative selection; naive cells were then positively selected on CD45RA, and the negative fraction formed the memory subset. After blood collection by leukapheresis, PBMCs were isolated using Ficoll-Histopaque density gradient centrifugation and then cryopreserved in the vapor phase of liquid nitrogen. Analytical flow cytometry was used to check the purity and quantity of each magnetically sorted T cell population. Genomic DNA was isolated from each sorted fraction and quantified by UV absorbance on a Nanodrop 2000c.

Using the deep immunoSEQ assay, multiplex PCR amplified TCR CDR3 regions from genomic DNA. Extracted genomic DNA from each cell subset was distributed evenly across all wells of several immunoSEQ 96-well plates, and each plate was treated as a replicate. For sorted subsets, each replicate PCR was loaded with roughly 190 ng genomic DNA, equivalent to some 27,000 T cell genomes. Purified libraries were measured with a Qubit 3.0 fluorometer, size-checked on a Bioanalyzer 2100, and measured again with the KAPA Library Quantification kit. Every immunoSEQ 96-well plate was sequenced on a dedicated single-read 150-cycle Illumina NextSeq 550 flow cell. In the paper's pipeline: The immunoSEQ output contained only junctional sequences without quality scores, so filtering could not match that applied to full-length reads. Sequences were annotated with PyIR, a Python wrapper for IgBLAST v1.9, using IMGT germline references to assign V/J genes and CDR3. Reads with weak V/J assignments (E-value above 1e-6), missing CDR3, stop codons, out-of-frame junctions, or ambiguous translated residues were removed. V3J clonotypes were defined as sequences sharing an identical inferred V gene, J gene, and CDR3 amino acid sequence. Percentage overlap between repertoires was computed as shared unique clonotypes divided by the size of the smaller repertoire. Repertoire richness was assessed with RTK rarefaction, the Chao1 estimator, and Recon v2.1 estimates of unobserved clonotypes. For all TCRbeta clonotypes obtained by the gDNA method from four donors, generation probabilities were computed with OLGA. Here the immuneACCESS table is served through TCRdb, limited to in-frame sequences with V and J called. Missing clones are a known gap in these copies; in checked studies unresolved V genes cover under half, and the rest lacks a known reason. For V, J and clone size, that table is used; D and trimming come from the DNA. The sample profile shows 2 million to 2.5 million clones; more than 85% of them were found once. Clones ranked in the top ten supply roughly 0.39% of the sample.

Here is what the overall study found, with its caveats: Only blood was sampled, and tissue TCR repertoires likely differ from those in blood. Across four donors, approximately 5% of naive CD4, around 3.3% of naive CD8, about 2.3% of memory CD4, and approximately 0.4% of memory CD8 clonotypes were shared. Because the study included only a small number of donors, the genetic and exposure-history diversity represented was limited. Naive subsets generally had larger estimated clonotype richness than memory subsets. Even with the large sequencing depth, rarefaction of the sorted-subset datasets indicated that sequencing was incomplete. Pairwise subsampling led to the expectation that sequencing depth would affect the degree of clonotype sharing among donors. Compared with non-shared clonotypes, clonotypes shared by all four sorted-subset donors had higher generation probabilities.

Sequencing input: naive CD4+ T cells from PBMCs. This sample's cell subset or site label indicates: CD45RA+ positively selected. The receptor comes from a man between 18 and 29 years old in good health. Some clones in this sample may be carry-over from other donors' samples. The rearranged segments are TRBV5-1 and TRBJ2-3, and the D gene may be TRBD2, 5 bases matching. The DNA sequence is as follows: TGCGCCAGCAGCTTGGCCGGACCGGAGGTTACAGATACGCAGTATTTT. Its protein reads: CASSLAGPEVTDTQYF.